This TCR beta chain is from a study of blood T cell repertoires in COVID-19. Looking at the study overall: COVID-19 samples, acute and convalescent, were from the United States, Italy and Spain. PBMCs, B-cell-depleted T cells, or T cells were the source of the cDNA or gDNA that made up the material.

Authors' data handling: The assay estimated nucleated cells by amplifying reference gene primers. TCRdb keeps only in-frame clones here, not all; method: immunoSEQ multiplex PCR. That table supplies the V and J calls and clone size; D and trimming were determined from the DNA. The repertoire consists of roughly 200,000 clones, with 75% to 90% occurring once and the leading ten covering 7%. Germline values: CDR1 SGDLS, CDR2 YYNGEE. Trimming pared 3 bases from V and 10 bases from J, leaving 14 bases between. The CDR3 sequence is 14 residues long. Sequencing was done on a sample of peripheral blood. The chain combines TRBV9 with TRBJ1-6; D may be TRBD1 (5 bases). This TCR was recovered from a woman in her forties with COVID-19, enrolled during active disease. CDR3: CASSDLAGRSPLHF. CDR3 bases: TGTGCCAGCAGCGATCTAGCAGGGAGGTCACCCCTCCACTTT.